Listed below are T cell receptor beta chains from one sample, sequenced in a study of naive and memory T cell subsets. TCRdb recomputed calls from the UMI-ligation and nested PCR reads with MiXCR, one row per CDR3 protein. Of around 160,000 distinct CDR3 sequences in the sample, approximately 24% were seen once. The specimen sequenced was naive CD4+ T cells from blood. Every receptor here comes from a human donor in good health. Both conserved end residues are part of each CDR3. D genes are given only for firm matches. Size is omitted from some rows. Given values are once, few, many or a class for expanded clones.

j_call clone_size v_call d_call cdr3_aa cdr3_nt
TRBJ1-5 few TRBV29-1 - CSVAQPNQPQHF TGCAGCGTTGCACAGCCCAATCAGCCCCAGCATTTT
TRBJ1-2 - TRBV20-1 TRBD1 CSARQGAKGYTF TGCAGTGCTAGACAGGGGGCTAAGGGCTACACCTTC
TRBJ2-7 few TRBV6-6 - CASSVSAGARYEQYF TGTGCCAGCAGTGTCAGTGCGGGGGCGCGGTACGAGCAGTACTTC
TRBJ2-3 - TRBV6-6 TRBD1 CASSYSSTGARGTDTQYF TGTGCCAGCAGTTACTCGTCAACAGGGGCTCGCGGCACAGATACGCAGTATTTT
TRBJ1-4 - TRBV4-1 - CASSRGGGKLFF TGCGCCAGCAGCAGGGGAGGGGGAAAACTGTTTTTT
TRBJ2-1 - TRBV19 TRBD2 CAATSGGGDNEQFF TGTGCCGCAACTAGCGGGGGGGGAGACAATGAGCAGTTCTTC
TRBJ2-7 - TRBV7-9 - CASSQTRDEQYF TGTGCCAGCAGCCAAACGAGGGACGAGCAGTACTTC
TRBJ2-7 - TRBV20-1 TRBD1 CSASTGTGGSYEQYF TGCAGTGCTAGCACCGGGACAGGGGGCTCCTACGAGCAGTACTTC
TRBJ2-4 many TRBV12-3/TRBV12-4 - CASSQDRLAKNIQYF TGTGCCAGCAGTCAAGACAGACTAGCCAAAAACATTCAGTACTTC
TRBJ1-5 - TRBV20-1 - CSARDNLLNQPQHF TGCAGTGCTAGAGATAATCTCCTGAATCAGCCCCAGCATTTT
TRBJ1-2 - TRBV28 - CASSSPLVYPGGYTF TGTGCCAGCAGCTCCCCCCTCGTCTACCCGGGTGGCTACACCTTC
TRBJ1-1 - TRBV20-1 - CSARKVNTEAFF TGCAGTGCCAGAAAAGTGAACACTGAAGCTTTCTTT
TRBJ2-1 - TRBV28 - CASSPNPRSRGGYNEQFF TGTGCCAGCAGTCCCAACCCCCGATCTAGAGGAGGCTACAATGAGCAGTTCTTC
TRBJ2-5 - TRBV7-2 - CASSLVFHPRETQYF TGTGCCAGCAGCTTAGTTTTCCATCCTCGAGAGACCCAGTACTTC
TRBJ2-1 - TRBV18 - CASSPTAVYEQFF TGTGCCAGCTCACCCACAGCCGTTTATGAGCAGTTCTTC
TRBJ2-1 - TRBV18 - CASSPPFGNEQFF TGTGCCAGCTCACCACCTTTTGGCAATGAGCAGTTCTTC
TRBJ1-2 few TRBV29-1 - CSVEDRTVNYGYTF TGCAGCGTTGAAGACCGGACAGTAAACTATGGCTACACCTTC
TRBJ2-7 - TRBV11-2 TRBD1 CASSLPTGGSPYYEQYF TGTGCCAGCAGCTTGCCGACAGGGGGTTCTCCCTACTACGAGCAGTACTTC
TRBJ2-6 - TRBV4-1 TRBD1 CASSQGTGAGANVLTF TGCGCCAGCAGCCAAGGGACAGGGGCTGGGGCCAACGTCCTGACTTTC
TRBJ1-5 - TRBV28 - CASSLPGTHTNQPQHF TGTGCCAGCAGTTTACCAGGTACTCATACCAATCAGCCCCAGCATTTT
TRBJ1-5 few TRBV3-1 - CASSQGRGAQPQHF TGTGCCAGCAGCCAAGGGCGAGGGGCCCAGCCCCAGCATTTT
TRBJ2-2 few TRBV24-1 - CATSGRPGELFF TGTGCCACCAGTGGACGGCCCGGGGAGCTGTTTTTT
TRBJ2-7 few TRBV29-1 TRBD2 CSVGRAAGVFNEQYF TGCAGCGTGGGCAGAGCGGCGGGAGTCTTCAACGAGCAGTACTTC
TRBJ1-1 - TRBV4-2 - CASSPSLHTEAFF TGTGCCAGCAGCCCGTCCTTGCACACTGAAGCTTTCTTT
TRBJ1-6 few TRBV27 - CASSWVFASPLHF TGTGCCAGCAGTTGGGTGTTTGCTTCACCCCTCCACTTT
TRBJ1-2 - TRBV7-3 - CASSFGPPGTLNYGYTF TGTGCCAGCAGCTTCGGACCCCCCGGGACACTTAACTATGGCTACACCTTC
TRBJ2-2 - TRBV18 - CASSPVLPNTGELFF TGTGCCAGCTCACCAGTACTCCCGAACACCGGGGAGCTGTTTTTT
TRBJ2-1 - TRBV20-1 TRBD2 CSASLRREGQDEQFF TGCAGTGCTAGTTTGCGGCGGGAGGGCCAAGATGAGCAGTTCTTC
TRBJ1-5 - TRBV2 TRBD1 CASRQGGNQPQHF TGTGCCAGCAGACAGGGGGGCAATCAGCCCCAGCATTTT
TRBJ2-1 - TRBV3-1 - CASSQDVIAANEQFF TGTGCCAGCAGCCAAGATGTGATAGCGGCCAATGAGCAGTTCTTC
TRBJ2-4 many TRBV25-1 TRBD2 CASSGLAGGWIQYF TGTGCCAGCAGTGGCCTAGCGGGAGGATGGATTCAGTACTTC
TRBJ2-7 - TRBV28 TRBD2 CASRQTSVRYEQYF TGTGCCAGCAGGCAAACTAGCGTTCGTTACGAGCAGTACTTC
TRBJ2-1 few TRBV5-8 TRBD2 CATRLSSGRANEQFF TGTGCCACACGGCTATCAAGCGGGAGGGCCAATGAGCAGTTCTTC
TRBJ2-6 many TRBV28 TRBD2 CASSSKKPTWTSFGANVLTF TGTGCCAGCAGTTCAAAAAAACCTACCTGGACTAGCTTTGGGGCCAACGTCCTGACTTTC
TRBJ2-1 - TRBV28 - CASSYAAYNEQFF TGTGCCAGCAGTTATGCAGCATACAATGAGCAGTTCTTC
TRBJ2-5 many TRBV15 TRBD2 CATRRTGGGETQYF TGTGCCACCAGAAGGACGGGAGGCGGGGAGACCCAGTACTTC
TRBJ1-5 - TRBV20-1 TRBD1 CSVGQGAGQPQHF TGCAGCGTAGGACAGGGGGCCGGACAGCCCCAGCATTTT
TRBJ2-1 few TRBV4-3 - CASSHDRVFGGNEQFF TGCGCCAGCAGCCACGACCGGGTCTTCGGGGGCAATGAGCAGTTCTTC
TRBJ1-2 - TRBV15 TRBD1 CATSRILGQAGGYTF TGTGCCACCAGCAGAATATTGGGACAGGCGGGGGGCTACACCTTC
TRBJ2-1 - TRBV19 TRBD2 CASRFLAGGLGERFF TGTGCCAGTAGGTTTCTAGCGGGAGGGCTCGGGGAGCGGTTCTTC
TRBJ2-7 - TRBV6-5 TRBD2 CASSPGLAALEQYF TGTGCCAGCAGTCCGGGACTAGCCGCCCTCGAGCAGTACTTC
TRBJ2-1 few TRBV12-3/TRBV12-4 TRBD2 CASRPGALAGGNEQFF TGTGCCAGCAGGCCCGGCGCACTAGCGGGAGGTAATGAGCAGTTCTTC
TRBJ2-1 - TRBV29-1 - CSVFGGALGSSYNEQFF TGCAGCGTTTTTGGGGGGGCTTTAGGGAGCTCTTACAATGAGCAGTTCTTC
TRBJ2-6 - TRBV28 - CASSRVASGANVLTF TGTGCCAGCAGTCGGGTCGCGTCTGGGGCCAACGTCCTGACTTTC
TRBJ2-5 - TRBV14 TRBD2 CASRLSGTQETQYF TGTGCCAGCAGATTGAGCGGGACCCAAGAGACACAGTACTTC
TRBJ1-2 few TRBV19 - CASKPQGSNYGYTF TGTGCCAGTAAACCCCAGGGGTCTAACTATGGCTACACCTTC
TRBJ2-3 - TRBV7-2 TRBD2 CASSSSGRAPDTQYF TGTGCCAGCAGCTCCAGCGGGAGGGCCCCAGATACGCAGTATTTT
TRBJ2-5 - TRBV19 - CASSPGFGETQYF TGTGCCAGTAGCCCGGGGTTTGGGGAGACCCAGTACTTC
TRBJ1-1 many TRBV13 - CASSFRQNTEAFF TGTGCCAGCAGCTTTAGGCAGAACACTGAAGCTTTCTTT
TRBJ2-5 - TRBV7-2 - CASSTGTLQETQYF TGTGCCAGCAGCACGGGGACTTTACAAGAGACCCAGTACTTC
TRBJ2-5 few TRBV7-6 TRBD2 CASSLLAGRGRETQYF TGTGCCAGCAGCTTATTAGCGGGACGAGGAAGGGAGACCCAGTACTTC
TRBJ2-5 many TRBV20-1 - CSARDLGNVETQYF TGCAGTGCTAGAGATCTCGGTAATGTGGAGACCCAGTACTTC
TRBJ1-1 few TRBV29-1 - CSVLGRARTEAFF TGCAGCGTGCTGGGACGAGCCCGCACTGAAGCTTTCTTT
TRBJ1-5 - TRBV6-5 - CASSQTGHQPQHF TGTGCCAGCAGTCAAACAGGGCATCAGCCCCAGCATTTT
TRBJ2-1 few TRBV28 TRBD2 CGSRGLAFLEQFF TGTGGGAGTAGGGGACTAGCCTTTCTTGAGCAGTTCTTC
TRBJ2-3 many TRBV20-1 TRBD2 CSARVLAGRSPDTQYF TGCAGTGCACGGGTACTAGCGGGAAGATCCCCAGATACGCAGTATTTT
TRBJ2-7 - TRBV4-3 TRBD1 CASSRRLLGQLFYEQYF TGCGCCAGCAGCCGTCGGCTCCTGGGACAGCTTTTCTACGAGCAGTACTTC